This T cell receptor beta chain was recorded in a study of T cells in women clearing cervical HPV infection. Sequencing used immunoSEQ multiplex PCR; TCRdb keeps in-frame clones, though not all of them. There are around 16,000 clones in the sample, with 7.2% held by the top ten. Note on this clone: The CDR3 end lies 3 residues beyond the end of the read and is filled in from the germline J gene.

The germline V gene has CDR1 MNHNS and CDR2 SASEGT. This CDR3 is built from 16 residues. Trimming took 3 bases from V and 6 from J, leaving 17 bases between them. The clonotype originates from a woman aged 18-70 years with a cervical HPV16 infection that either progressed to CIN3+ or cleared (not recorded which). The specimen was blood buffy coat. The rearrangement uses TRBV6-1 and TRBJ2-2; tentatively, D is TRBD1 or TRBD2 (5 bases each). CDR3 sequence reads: CASSEWAGRESGELFF. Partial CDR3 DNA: TGTGCCAGCAGTGAGTGGGCAGGGAGAGAATCCGGGGAG.